Sequencing of this T cell receptor (beta chain) was carried out in a study of shared clonotypes between healthy human individuals. Sequencing was performed on unsorted PBMC DNA using ten immunoSEQ deep assay plates. Only in-frame clones appear in the TCRdb table, and some are missing; sequencing was by immunoSEQ multiplex PCR. Of a few hundred thousand clones detected, 79% appear once; the ten largest clones hold approximately 12%. Trimming took 5 bases from V and 5 from J; bases not matched to a gene: 7. In germline, CDR1 is GTSNPN, CDR2 SVGIG (reference sequence). The CDR3 runs to 14 residues. The rearrangement links TRBV30 to TRBJ2-7; 12 bases align to TRBD2. The sequencing sample was made of PBMCs. The receptor was isolated from a woman between 40 and 55 years old in good health. Some clones in this sample may be carry-over from other donors' samples. CDR3 bases: TGTGCCTGGGCCCTAGCGGGAGGGCAGGACGAGCAGTACTTC. Protein product: CAWALAGGQDEQYF.